This section outlines one T cell receptor beta chain sequence together with its context. The antigen it recognizes is unknown. One base away lies a much larger clone, so this may be a sequencing read error. Taken from cysteine to phenylalanine, the CDR3 has 16 residues. Only the CDR3 portion is preserved as DNA: 48 bases, with reading frame beginning at the first base. Taken from the germline V gene (reference sequence), the CDR1 and CDR2 loops are DFQATT and SNEGSKA. TCR beta repertoires were profiled from peripheral blood of 13 young patients with multiple sclerosis to demonstrate the VDJtools post-analysis software. The patients with multiple sclerosis were children and adolescents between about 6 and 15 years of age. These data originate in a study of post-analysis software for immune sequencing data (dated by TCRdb to the mid-2010s). General notes on the study: Recorded disease courses included relapsing-remitting, secondary progressive and progressive-relapsing multiple sclerosis, with some patients lacking subtype annotation. Patient repertoires were compared against about a dozen previously published healthy control repertoires from donors aged roughly 6 to 28 years. A subset of samples was prepared in parallel using single-end sample barcoding, then pooled and co-amplified after Illumina adapter ligation.

General conclusions and limits of the study: The multiple sclerosis patient group was slightly younger than the control group. When samples were clustered directly using the F measure, samples prepared in the same batch co-clustered strongly, which prompted a batch-effect correction. Significantly higher frequencies in patients than in controls were found for five or six TRBV segments, including TRBV5-6, TRBV5-1 and TRBV20-1. Significantly lower normalized Chao1 diversity was found in multiple sclerosis patients than in controls, suggesting substantial peripheral T-cell clonal expansion.

The method was PCR. Instrument used: Illumina HiSeq 2500. To reduce PCR and sequencing biases, unique molecular identifiers were built into the TCR beta cDNA libraries. Every 1 to 10 million input T cells yielded 500,000 or so cDNA molecules, meaning each molecule approximated one T cell. The patient libraries were prepared and sequenced with the same protocol used for the earlier healthy control dataset. Samples belonging to the same batch were prepared together, multiplexed and sequenced on a shared HiSeq lane. For the original study's pipeline: MIGEC was used to process the raw barcoded reads, and molecular identifier groups with only a single read were discarded before consensus assembly and CDR3 extraction. VDJtools was used for post-analysis of the clonotype tables, with diversity normalized by down-sampling every dataset to the smallest sample size. To correct batch-related cross-sample contamination, repertoire overlap clustering matched CDR3 amino acid sequences but not nucleotide sequences. Through fastp at Q25 and MiXCR, TCRdb rebuilt clones from the public reads, retaining in-frame beta chains. CDR3 protein duplicates are merged, each entry listing the most common genes and DNA. V and J calls and clone size were set by TCRdb, not the authors. The sample table contains about 200,000 distinct CDR3 sequences; only one count was recorded for over 25% of them. The top ten clones comprise approximately 3.6% of the sample.

The receptor comes from a girl under 18 with multiple sclerosis. The chain couples TRBV20-1 to TRBJ2-5; 9 bases in between match TRBD2. Input material: blood. CDR3 protein: CSSRDFRTSGQETQYF. The nucleotide sequence is given as TGCAGTTCTAGAGATTTCAGAACTAGCGGGCAAGAGACCCAGTACTTC.